The clone carrying this T cell receptor (beta chain) was seen just once. Its target is unknown. Every sampled donor was Caucasian and healthy. The data derive from a study of identical twins. Study findings and constraints: Alpha sequences that were out-of-frame and twin-shared showed an excess of low generation probability.

TCRdb recomputed calls from the 5' RACE reads with MiXCR, one row per CDR3 protein. Of about 900,000 distinct CDR3 sequences in the sample, more than 9% were seen once. The germline V gene encodes CDR1 KGHSH and CDR2 LQKENI. Trimming took off 4 bases at V and 0 bases at J, with 10 bases between the two ends. CDR3 size: 14 residues. These data are also associated with another study on yellow fever vaccine responses in identical twins.

The sequenced sample was PBMCs. The chain has TRBV18 and TRBJ2-7; D may be TRBD2 (6 bases). This TCR was sampled from a woman between 18 and 29 years old in good health. In DNA form, the CDR3 reads TGTGCCAGCTCACGGGACTCCAGCTCCTACGAGCAGTACGTC. Translating it yields CASSRDSSSYEQYV.